This note documents a single T cell receptor delta chain sequence. The sample comes from a study of gamma-delta chains in newborns, infants, children. Study overall: Microbial exposure reportedly drives polyclonal innate γδ T cell expansion after birth.

TCRdb re-called the reads through CATT. This sample has 3,900 or so delta-chain clones, with 38% found just once. The receptor comes from a child who received the measles vaccine. The sequencing sample was made of blood.

The CDR3 DNA reads TGTGCTCTTGGGGAAATCCCTACGTACTTTACTTGGGGGATACCGGGGCTCATCTTT. This translates into CALGEIPTYFTWGIPGLIF. V usage is TRDV1 and J usage is TRDJ1; TRDD3 aligns across 10 bases. The CDR3 extends over 19 amino acids. CDR1 is TSWWSYY and CDR2 is QGS in the germline V gene. Trimming took 2 bases from V and 11 from J; bases not matched to a gene: 23.